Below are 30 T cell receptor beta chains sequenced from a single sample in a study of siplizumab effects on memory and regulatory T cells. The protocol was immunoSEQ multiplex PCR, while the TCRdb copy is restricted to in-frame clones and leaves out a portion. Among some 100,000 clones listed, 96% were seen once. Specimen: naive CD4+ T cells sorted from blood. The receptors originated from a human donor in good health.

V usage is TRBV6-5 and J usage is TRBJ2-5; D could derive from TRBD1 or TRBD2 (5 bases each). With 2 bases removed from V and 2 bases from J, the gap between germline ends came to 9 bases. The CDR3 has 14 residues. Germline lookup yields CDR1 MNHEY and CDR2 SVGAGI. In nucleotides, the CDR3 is TGTGCCAGCAGTTACGAGGGACCACAAGAGACCCAGTACTTC. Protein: CASSYEGPQETQYF.

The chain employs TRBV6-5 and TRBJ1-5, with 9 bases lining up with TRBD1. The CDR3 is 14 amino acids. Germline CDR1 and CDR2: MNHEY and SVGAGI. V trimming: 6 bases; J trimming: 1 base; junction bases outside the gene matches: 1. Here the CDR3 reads CASSGTGSNQPQHF. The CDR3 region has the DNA TGTGCCAGCAGCGGGACAGGGAGCAATCAGCCCCAGCATTTT.

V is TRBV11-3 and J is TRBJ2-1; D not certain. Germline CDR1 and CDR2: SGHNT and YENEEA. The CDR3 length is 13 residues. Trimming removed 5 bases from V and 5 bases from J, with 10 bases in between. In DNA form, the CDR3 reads TGTGCCAGCAGCCACCCCTTGAACAATGAGCAGTTCTTC. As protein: CASSHPLNNEQFF.

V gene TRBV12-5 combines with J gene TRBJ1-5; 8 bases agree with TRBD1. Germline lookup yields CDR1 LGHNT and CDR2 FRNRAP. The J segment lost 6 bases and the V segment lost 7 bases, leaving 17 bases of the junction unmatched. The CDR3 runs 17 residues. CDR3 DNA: TGTGCTAGTGCCATCAAACCGGACAGGGAATTCCTTCAGCCCCAGCATTTT. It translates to CASAIKPDREFLQPQHF.

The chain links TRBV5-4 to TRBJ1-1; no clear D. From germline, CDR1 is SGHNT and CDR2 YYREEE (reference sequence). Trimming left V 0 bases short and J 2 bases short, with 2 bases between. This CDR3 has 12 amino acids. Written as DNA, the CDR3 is TGTGCCAGCAGCTTGGACAACACTGAAGCTTTCTTT. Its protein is CASSLDNTEAFF.

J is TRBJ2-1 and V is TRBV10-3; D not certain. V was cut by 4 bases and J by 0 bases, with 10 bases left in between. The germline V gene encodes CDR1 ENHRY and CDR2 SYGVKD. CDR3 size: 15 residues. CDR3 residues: CAISGRDPSYNEQFF. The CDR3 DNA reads TGTGCCATCAGTGGTAGGGATCCCTCCTACAATGAGCAGTTCTTC.

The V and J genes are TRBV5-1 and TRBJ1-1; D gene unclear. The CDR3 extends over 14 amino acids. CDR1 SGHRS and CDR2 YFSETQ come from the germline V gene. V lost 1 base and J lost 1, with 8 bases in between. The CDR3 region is CASSLLGGNTEAFF. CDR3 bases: TGCGCCAGCAGCTTGTTAGGTGGGAACACTGAAGCTTTCTTT. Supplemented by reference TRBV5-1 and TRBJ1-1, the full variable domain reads KAGVTQTPRYLIKTRGQQVTLSCSPISGHRSVSWYQQTPGQGLQFLFEYFSETQRNKGNFPGRFSGRQFSNSRSEMNVSTLELGDSALYLCASSLLGGNTEAFFGQGTRLTVV.

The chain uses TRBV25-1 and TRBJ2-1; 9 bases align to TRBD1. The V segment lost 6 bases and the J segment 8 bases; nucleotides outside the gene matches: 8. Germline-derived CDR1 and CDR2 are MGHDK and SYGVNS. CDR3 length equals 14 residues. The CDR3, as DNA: TGTGCCAGCAGCCATACGGGACAGGGCGATGAGCAGTTCTTC. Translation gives CASSHTGQGDEQFF.

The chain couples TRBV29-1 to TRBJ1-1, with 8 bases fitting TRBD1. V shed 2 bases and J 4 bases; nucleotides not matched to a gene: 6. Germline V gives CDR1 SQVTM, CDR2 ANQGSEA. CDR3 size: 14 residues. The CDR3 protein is CSVEQGALGTEAFF. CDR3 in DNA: TGCAGCGTTGAACAGGGGGCTTTGGGCACTGAAGCTTTCTTT. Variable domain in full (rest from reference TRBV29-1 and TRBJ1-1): SAVISQKPSRDICQRGTSLTIQCQVDSQVTMMFWYRQQPGQSLTLIATANQGSEATYESGFVIDKFPISRPNLTFSTLTVSNMSPEDSSIYLCSVEQGALGTEAFFGQGTRLTVV.

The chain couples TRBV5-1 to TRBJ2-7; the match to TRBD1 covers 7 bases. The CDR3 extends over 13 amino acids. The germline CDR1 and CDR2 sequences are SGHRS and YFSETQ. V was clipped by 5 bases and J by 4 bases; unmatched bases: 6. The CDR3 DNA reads TGCGCCAGCAGATGGGACAGATCATACGAGCAGTACTTC. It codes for CASRWDRSYEQYF.

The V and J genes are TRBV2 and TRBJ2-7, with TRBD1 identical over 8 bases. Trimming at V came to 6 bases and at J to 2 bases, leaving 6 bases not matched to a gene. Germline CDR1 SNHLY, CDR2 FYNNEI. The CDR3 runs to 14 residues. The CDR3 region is CASRDGQGTYEQYF. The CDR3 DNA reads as TGTGCCAGCAGGGATGGACAGGGTACCTACGAGCAGTACTTC.

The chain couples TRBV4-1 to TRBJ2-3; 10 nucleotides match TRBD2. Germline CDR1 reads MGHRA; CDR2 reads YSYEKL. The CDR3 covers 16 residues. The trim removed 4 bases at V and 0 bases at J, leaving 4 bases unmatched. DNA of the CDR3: TGCGCCAGCAGCCGGCCTAGCGGGGGCAGCACAGATACGCAGTATTTT. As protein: CASSRPSGGSTDTQYF.

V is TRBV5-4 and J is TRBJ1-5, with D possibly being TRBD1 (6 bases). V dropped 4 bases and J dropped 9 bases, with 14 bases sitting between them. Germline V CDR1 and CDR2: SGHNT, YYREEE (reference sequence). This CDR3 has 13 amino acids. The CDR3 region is CASSPVPDRPQHF. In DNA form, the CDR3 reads TGTGCCAGCAGCCCCGTGCCGGACAGGCCCCAGCATTTT.

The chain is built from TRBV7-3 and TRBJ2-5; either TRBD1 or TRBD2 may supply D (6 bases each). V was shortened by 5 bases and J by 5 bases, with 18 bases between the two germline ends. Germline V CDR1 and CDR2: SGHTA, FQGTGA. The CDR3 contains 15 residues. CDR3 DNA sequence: TGTGCCAGCAGCGCACAGGGAAGTCTAGCGGAGACCCAGTACTTC. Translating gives CASSAQGSLAETQYF.

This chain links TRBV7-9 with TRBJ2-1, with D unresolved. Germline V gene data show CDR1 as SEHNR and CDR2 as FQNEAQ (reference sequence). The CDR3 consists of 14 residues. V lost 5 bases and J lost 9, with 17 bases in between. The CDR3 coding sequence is TGTGCCAGCAGCCAACACGGAACGCGCACTGAGCAGTTCTTC. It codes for CASSQHGTRTEQFF.

CDR3 region: CSASLRLEAFF. Here the CDR3 DNA reads TGCAGTGCTTCTTTACGGCTTGAAGCTTTCTTT. The chain carries TRBV20-1 and TRBJ1-1; D unclear. The CDR3 covers 11 residues. Germline V gene data show CDR1 as DFQATT and CDR2 as SNEGSKA (reference sequence). With 5 bases removed from V and 7 bases from J, the gap between germline ends came to 11 bases.

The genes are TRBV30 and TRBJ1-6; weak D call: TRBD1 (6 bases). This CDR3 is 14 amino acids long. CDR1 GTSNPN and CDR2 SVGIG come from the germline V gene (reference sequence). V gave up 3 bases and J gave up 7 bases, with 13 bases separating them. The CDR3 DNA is TGTGCCTGGAGACCAGACAGGAGGAATTCACCCCTCCACTTT. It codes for CAWRPDRRNSPLHF. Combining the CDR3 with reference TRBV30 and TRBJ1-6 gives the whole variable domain SQTIHQWPATLVQPVGSPLSLECTVEGTSNPNLYWYRQAAGRGLQLLFYSVGIGQISSEVPQNLSASRPQDRQFILSSKKLLLSDSGFYLCAWRPDRRNSPLHFGNGTRLTVT.

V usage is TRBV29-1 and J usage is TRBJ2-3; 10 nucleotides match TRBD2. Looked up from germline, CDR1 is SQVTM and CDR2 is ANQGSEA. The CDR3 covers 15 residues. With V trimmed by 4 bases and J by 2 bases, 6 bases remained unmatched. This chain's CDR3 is CSVVGLAEFTDTQYF. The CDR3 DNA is TGCAGCGTTGTTGGACTAGCGGAATTCACAGATACGCAGTATTTT.

The CDR3 bases are TGTGCCAGCAGTTTGTCGGGGAGGACTGAAGCTTTCTTT. It encodes CASSLSGRTEAFF. The chain joins TRBV28 to TRBJ1-1; D unresolved. Trimming left V 3 bases short and J 5 bases short, with 10 bases between. Per the germline V gene, CDR1 is MDHEN and CDR2 is SYDVKM. The CDR3 runs 13 residues.

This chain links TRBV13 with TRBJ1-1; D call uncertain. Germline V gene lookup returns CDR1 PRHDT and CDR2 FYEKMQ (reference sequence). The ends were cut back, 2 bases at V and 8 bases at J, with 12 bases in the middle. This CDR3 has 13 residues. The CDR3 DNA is TGTGCCAGCAGCTTAAAGTTTTGGGCAGAAGCTTTCTTT. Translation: CASSLKFWAEAFF.

CDR3 region: CASRGTVDNYGYTF. The CDR3 nucleotides are TGTGCCAGCAGAGGGACAGTAGATAACTATGGCTACACCTTC. V usage is TRBV2 and J usage is TRBJ1-2, with 7 nucleotides matching TRBD1. J was trimmed by 1 base and V by 6 bases; bases with no gene match: 5. The CDR3 runs 14 residues. CDR1 is SNHLY and CDR2 is FYNNEI in the germline V gene.

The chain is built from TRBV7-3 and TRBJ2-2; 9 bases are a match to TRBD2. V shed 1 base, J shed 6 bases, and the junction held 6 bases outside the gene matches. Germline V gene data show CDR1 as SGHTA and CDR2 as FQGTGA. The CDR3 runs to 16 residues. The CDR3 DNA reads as TGTGCCAGCAGCTTAAGGAGCGGGGGGACCCCCGGGGAGCTGTTTTTT. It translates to CASSLRSGGTPGELFF.

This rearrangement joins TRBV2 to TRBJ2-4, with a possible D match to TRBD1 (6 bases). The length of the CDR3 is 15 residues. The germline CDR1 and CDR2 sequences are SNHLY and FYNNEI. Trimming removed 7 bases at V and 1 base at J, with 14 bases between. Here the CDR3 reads CASNEGGVAKNIQYF. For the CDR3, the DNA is TGTGCCAGCAACGAAGGGGGAGTTGCCAAAAACATTCAGTACTTC.

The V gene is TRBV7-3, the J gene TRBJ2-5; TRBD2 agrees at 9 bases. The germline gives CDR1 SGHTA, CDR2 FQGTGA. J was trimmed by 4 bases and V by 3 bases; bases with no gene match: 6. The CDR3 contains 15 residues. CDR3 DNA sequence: TGTGCCAGCAGCTTCGCGGGGGGGCCGAGAGAGACCCAGTACTTC. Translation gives CASSFAGGPRETQYF.

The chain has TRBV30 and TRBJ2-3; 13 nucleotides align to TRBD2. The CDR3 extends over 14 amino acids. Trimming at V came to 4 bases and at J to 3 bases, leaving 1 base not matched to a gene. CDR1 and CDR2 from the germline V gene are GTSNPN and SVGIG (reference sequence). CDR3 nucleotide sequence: TGTGCCTGGATACTAGCGGGGGGGACAGATACGCAGTATTTT. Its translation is CAWILAGGTDTQYF.

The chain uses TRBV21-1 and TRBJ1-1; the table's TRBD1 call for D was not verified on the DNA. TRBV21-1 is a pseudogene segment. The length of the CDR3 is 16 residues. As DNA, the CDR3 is TGTGCCAGCAGCTCTAAAGAGGGACAGTGGAACACTGAAGCTTTCTTT. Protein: CASSSKEGQWNTEAFF.

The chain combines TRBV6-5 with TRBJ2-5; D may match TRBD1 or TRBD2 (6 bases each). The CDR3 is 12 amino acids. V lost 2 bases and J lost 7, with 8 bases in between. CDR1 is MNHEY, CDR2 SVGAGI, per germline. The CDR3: CASSYEGGTQYF. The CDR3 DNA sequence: TGTGCCAGCAGTTACGAGGGGGGGACCCAGTACTTC.

The CDR3 bases are TGCGCCAGCAGCTTGGTTGTAGGCTACGAGCAGTACTTC. Protein sequence: CASSLVVGYEQYF. The V gene is TRBV5-1, the J gene TRBJ2-7, with no clear D. The CDR3 runs 13 residues. V lost 0 bases, J lost 3 bases, and 7 bases lay in between. In germline, CDR1 is SGHRS, CDR2 YFSETQ.

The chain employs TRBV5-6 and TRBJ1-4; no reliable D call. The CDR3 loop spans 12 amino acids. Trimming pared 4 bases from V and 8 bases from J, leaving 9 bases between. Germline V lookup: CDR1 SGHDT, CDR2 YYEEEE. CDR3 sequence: CASSPGGEKLFF. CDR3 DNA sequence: TGTGCCAGCAGCCCCGGTGGGGAAAAACTGTTTTTT.

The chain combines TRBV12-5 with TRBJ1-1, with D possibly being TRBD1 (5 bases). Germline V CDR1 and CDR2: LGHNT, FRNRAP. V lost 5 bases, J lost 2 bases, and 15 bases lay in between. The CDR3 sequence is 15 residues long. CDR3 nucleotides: TGTGCTAGTGGTCCAGGGTTGGGGTACAACACTGAAGCTTTCTTT. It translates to CASGPGLGYNTEAFF.